This TCR beta chain came from a study of tumor-infiltrating lymphocytes in primary liver carcinoma. From roughly 0.45 ug total RNA, TCR beta cDNA was generated with a primer in the constant region. Three rounds of nested multiplex PCR with slightly modified ARM-PCR produced TCR beta libraries. PCR rounds one and two used TRBV1-TRBV30 forward primers with a C-beta reverse primer for approximately 10 cycles each. TCRdb fed the multiplex PCR reads into MiXCR, producing one record per CDR3 protein. The sample consists of 45,000 to 65,000 distinct CDR3 sequences, about 80% of them appearing once. To note about this clonotype: The conserved phenylalanine or tryptophan is not found at the CDR3 terminus, so this likely reflects a read error.

Germline-derived CDR1 and CDR2 are SQVTM and ANQGSEA. This CDR3 has 12 residues. The study co-extracted DNA and RNA from about 20-30 mg of unsorted bulk tissue. Tumor samples each held over 75% viable tumor cells. The source of this sequence is a man aged 35 to 55 with primary liver carcinoma and hepatitis B virus infection. The chain carries TRBV29-1 and TRBJ1-1; no clear D gene. The specimen sequenced was liver tumor tissue from sampling region 5. Subset noted: tumor region T5, tumor centre. DNA for the CDR3: TGCAGTGCTCGTCATAAGGGTACTGAAGCTTTCGTT. It encodes CSARHKGTEAFV.